Listed below are T cell receptor beta chains from one sample, sequenced in a study of blood T cell repertoires in COVID-19. Clones were read by immunoSEQ multiplex PCR, and TCRdb kept only the in-frame ones, dropping some. The repertoire consists of 95,000 to 150,000 clones, with 82% occurring once and the leading ten covering about an eighth. Sample: peripheral blood. The receptors stem from a human donor in a cohort sampled during active COVID-19. Both conserved end residues are part of each CDR3. D genes are given only for firm matches. Size values are once, few and many counts, or a class for expanded clones, and some rows have none.

CDR3 length,D gene,J gene,V gene,clone size,CDR3 protein,CDR3 DNA
15,TRBD1,TRBJ2-7,TRBV4-1,NA,CASSRPGTGKYEQYF,TGCGCCAGCAGCCGCCCCGGGACAGGGAAATACGAGCAGTACTTC
14,TRBD1,TRBJ2-1,TRBV27,NA,CASSLTQGAGEQFF,TGTGCCAGCAGTTTAACACAGGGGGCGGGGGAGCAGTTCTTC
14,TRBD1,TRBJ1-4,TRBV5-5,NA,CASSLDRVDEKLFF,TGTGCCAGCAGCCTGGACAGGGTTGATGAAAAACTGTTTTTT
14,TRBD1,TRBJ1-4,TRBV6-6,NA,CASTPDRGNEKLFF,TGTGCCAGCACACCGGACAGGGGTAATGAAAAACTGTTTTTT
15,NA,TRBJ2-2,TRBV2,NA,CASSETAYDTGELFF,TGTGCCAGCAGTGAAACCGCCTATGACACCGGGGAGCTGTTTTTT
18,TRBD1,TRBJ2-3,TRBV5-1,NA,CASSLVPGTEVTTDTQYF,TGCGCCAGCAGCTTGGTCCCCGGGACAGAGGTTACCACAGATACGCAGTATTTT
17,NA,TRBJ1-1,TRBV7-9,once,CASSLDSGSNRGTEAFF,TGTGCCAGCAGCTTAGACTCCGGGTCTAACCGGGGCACTGAAGCTTTCTTT
14,NA,TRBJ1-6,TRBV11-2,once,CASSLQGKGSPLHF,TGTGCCAGCAGCTTGCAGGGAAAGGGTTCACCCCTCCACTTT
15,NA,TRBJ1-5,TRBV18,NA,CASSPNGEMGQPQHF,TGTGCCAGCTCACCCAACGGGGAGATGGGTCAGCCCCAGCATTTT
16,TRBD1,TRBJ1-5,TRBV19,NA,CASTPLDRGENQPQHF,TGTGCCAGTACCCCATTGGACAGGGGAGAAAATCAGCCCCAGCATTTT
15,NA,TRBJ1-2,TRBV2,NA,CASSEGVQGRYGYTF,TGTGCCAGCAGTGAAGGGGTACAGGGAAGGTATGGCTACACCTTC
17,TRBD1,TRBJ1-4,TRBV7-8,few,CASSHDRGPATNEKLFF,TGTGCCAGCAGCCACGACAGGGGGCCGGCAACTAATGAAAAACTGTTTTTT